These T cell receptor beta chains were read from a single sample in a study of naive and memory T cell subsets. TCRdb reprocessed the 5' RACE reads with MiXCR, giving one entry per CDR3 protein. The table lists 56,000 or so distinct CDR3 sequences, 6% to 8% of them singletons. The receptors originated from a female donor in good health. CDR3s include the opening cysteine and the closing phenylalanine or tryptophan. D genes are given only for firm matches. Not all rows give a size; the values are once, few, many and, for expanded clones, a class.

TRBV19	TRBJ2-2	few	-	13	CASKEANTGELFF	TGTGCCAGTAAGGAGGCGAACACCGGGGAGCTGTTTTTT
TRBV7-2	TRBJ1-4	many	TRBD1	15	CASSPDRAANEKLFF	TGTGCCAGCAGCCCGGACAGGGCGGCTAATGAAAAACTGTTTTTT
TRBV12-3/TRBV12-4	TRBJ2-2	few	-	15	CASSRGTTNTGELFF	TGTGCCAGCAGCCGGGGTACCACGAACACCGGGGAGCTGTTTTTT
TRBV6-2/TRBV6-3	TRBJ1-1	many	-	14	CASSYVGTNTEAFF	TGTGCCAGCAGTTACGTAGGGACGAACACTGAAGCTTTCTTT
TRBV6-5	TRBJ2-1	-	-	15	CASSYSGISYNEQFF	TGTGCCAGCAGTTACTCCGGTATTTCCTACAATGAGCAGTTCTTC
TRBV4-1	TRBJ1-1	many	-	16	CASSQGGQPRNTEAFF	TGCGCCAGCAGCCAAGGCGGACAGCCAAGAAACACTGAAGCTTTCTTT
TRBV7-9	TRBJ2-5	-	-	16	CASSPPRTRQQETQYF	TGTGCCAGCAGCCCCCCCCGGACACGGCAGCAAGAGACCCAGTACTTC
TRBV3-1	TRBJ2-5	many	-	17	CASSQFVAGYSQETQYF	TGTGCCAGCAGCCAATTCGTCGCGGGCTACTCTCAAGAGACCCAGTACTTC
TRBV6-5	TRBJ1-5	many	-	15	CASPQTPGDDQPQHF	TGTGCCAGCCCCCAGACTCCGGGGGATGATCAGCCCCAGCATTTT
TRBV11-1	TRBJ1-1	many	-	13	CASSPGVDREAFF	TGTGCCAGCAGCCCCGGGGTGGACCGGGAAGCTTTCTTT
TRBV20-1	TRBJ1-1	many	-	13	CSAYSEVNTEAFF	TGCAGTGCTTACAGTGAAGTGAACACTGAAGCTTTCTTT
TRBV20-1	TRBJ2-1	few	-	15	CSARALSRGSYEQFF	TGCAGTGCTAGAGCCCTATCCCGAGGAAGCTATGAGCAGTTCTTC
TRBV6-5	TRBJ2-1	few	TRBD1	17	CASSPHRGPYSYNEQFF	TGTGCCAGCAGTCCGCACAGGGGACCCTATTCCTACAATGAGCAGTTCTTC
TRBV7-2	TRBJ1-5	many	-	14	CASSLQPGNQPQHF	TGTGCCAGCAGCTTACAGCCTGGGAATCAGCCCCAGCATTTT
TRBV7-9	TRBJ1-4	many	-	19	CASSRPGGRAFTTNEKLFF	TGTGCCAGCAGTCGGCCTGGAGGGAGGGCTTTTACAACTAATGAAAAACTGTTTTTT
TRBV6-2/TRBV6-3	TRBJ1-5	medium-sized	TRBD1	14	CASSTGTDYQPQHF	TGTGCCAGCTCTACCGGGACAGATTATCAGCCCCAGCATTTT
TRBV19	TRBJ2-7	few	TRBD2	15	CASRPRGGSSYEQYF	TGTGCCAGTAGACCTCGCGGGGGGTCCTCCTACGAGCAGTACTTC
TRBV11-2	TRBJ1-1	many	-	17	CASSLGTLRFPRAEAFF	TGTGCCAGCAGCTTAGGGACCCTAAGGTTTCCGCGCGCTGAAGCTTTCTTT
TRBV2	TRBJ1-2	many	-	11	CASSPSSGYTF	TGTGCCAGCAGCCCATCTTCCGGCTACACCTTC
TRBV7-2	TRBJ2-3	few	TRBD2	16	CASSLGFSGGTDTQYF	TGTGCCAGCAGCTTAGGGTTTAGCGGGGGCACAGATACGCAGTATTTT
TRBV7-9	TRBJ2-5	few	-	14	CASSTRWGQETQYF	TGTGCCAGCAGTACCAGATGGGGTCAAGAGACCCAGTACTTC
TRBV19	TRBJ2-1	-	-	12	CASRRGYNERFF	TGTGCCAGCAGACGGGGGTACAATGAGCGGTTCTTC
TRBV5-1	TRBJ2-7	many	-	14	CASRSTGGAYEQYF	TGCGCCAGCAGGTCCACGGGCGGAGCCTACGAGCAGTACTTC
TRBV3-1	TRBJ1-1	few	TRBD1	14	CASSQGDRATEAFF	TGTGCCAGCAGCCAAGGGGACAGGGCCACTGAAGCTTTCTTT
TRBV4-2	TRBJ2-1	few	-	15	CASSQEGGSYNEQFF	TGTGCCAGCAGCCAAGAGGGGGGCTCCTACAATGAGCAGTTCTTC
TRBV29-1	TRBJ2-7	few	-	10	CSVADDEQYF	TGCAGCGTCGCGGACGACGAGCAGTACTTC
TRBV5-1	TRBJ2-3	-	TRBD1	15	CASGHRDSSTDTQYF	TGCGCCAGCGGGCACCGGGACAGTTCCACAGATACGCAGTATTTT
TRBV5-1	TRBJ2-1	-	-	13	CASTLDSYNEQFF	TGCGCCAGCACCCTGGACAGCTACAATGAGCAGTTCTTC
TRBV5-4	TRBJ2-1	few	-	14	CASSARPSYNEQFF	TGTGCCAGCAGCGCGCGTCCTTCCTACAATGAGCAGTTCTTC
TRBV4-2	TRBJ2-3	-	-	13	CASAPGRGDTQYF	TGTGCCAGCGCCCCTGGGAGGGGGGATACGCAGTATTTT
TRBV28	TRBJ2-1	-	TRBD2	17	CASSPTLAGDSYNEQFF	TGTGCCAGCAGTCCCACCCTAGCGGGGGACTCCTACAATGAGCAGTTCTTC
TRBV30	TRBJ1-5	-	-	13	CAWSLTLNQPQHF	TGTGCCTGGAGTTTGACACTTAATCAGCCCCAGCATTTT
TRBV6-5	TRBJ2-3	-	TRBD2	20	CASSYTGLANLRSKSNTQYF	TGTGCCAGCAGTTACACCGGACTAGCGAATTTGAGGAGCAAATCAAATACGCAGTATTTT
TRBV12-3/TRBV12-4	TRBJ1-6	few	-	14	CASSSGTANSPLHF	TGTGCCAGCAGTTCCGGGACTGCAAATTCACCCCTCCACTTT
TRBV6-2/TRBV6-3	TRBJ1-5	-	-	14	CASSRPGSNQPQHF	TGTGCCAGCAGCCGCCCGGGGAGCAATCAGCCCCAGCATTTT
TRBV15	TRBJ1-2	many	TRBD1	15	CATSRDRGHTYGYTF	TGTGCCACCAGCAGAGACAGGGGGCATACCTATGGCTACACCTTC
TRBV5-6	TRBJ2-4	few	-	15	CASSSGPLAKNIQYF	TGTGCCAGCAGTTCAGGACCGTTAGCCAAAAACATTCAGTACTTC
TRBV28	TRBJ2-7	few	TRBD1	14	CASSRDRASYEQYF	TGTGCCAGCAGTCGGGACAGGGCTTCCTACGAGCAGTACTTC
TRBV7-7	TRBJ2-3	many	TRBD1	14	CASSLGTGLDTQYF	TGTGCTAGCAGCCTGGGGACAGGGCTAGATACGCAGTATTTT
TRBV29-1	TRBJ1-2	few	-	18	CSVEMGNREFHPTGGYTF	TGCAGCGTTGAGATGGGTAACCGGGAGTTCCACCCAACGGGTGGCTACACCTTC
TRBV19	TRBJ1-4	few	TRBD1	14	CASSETGRDEKLFF	TGTGCCAGTAGCGAGACAGGGCGGGATGAAAAACTGTTTTTT